The entry below gives a single TCR beta chain sequence along with its context. The germline V gene has CDR1 LGHNT and CDR2 FRNRAP. The trim removed 7 bases at V and 2 bases at J, leaving 10 bases unmatched. This CDR3 spans 15 amino acids. This sample stems from a study of blood T cell repertoires in COVID-19. Study-wide context: Spain, Italy and the United States supplied samples that represented acute and convalescent COVID-19. T cells, B-cell-depleted T cells, or PBMCs supplied cDNA or gDNA.

Per the original data handling: Estimation of nucleated cell counts relied on the amplification of reference gene primers. The repertoire was sequenced with immunoSEQ multiplex PCR; TCRdb's copy has only in-frame clones and lacks some. The D gene and trimming were derived from the DNA, and the V and J assignments and clone size from that table. The table records a few hundred thousand clones, 85% to 90% of them present only once. Sequenced material: peripheral blood. This rearrangement joins TRBV12-5 to TRBJ2-5; TRBD1 matches at 7 bases. The receptor was derived from a woman in her forties or fifties with COVID-19, enrolled during active disease. Here the CDR3 DNA reads TGTGCTAGTGCCCAAACAACAGGGGAGCAAGAGACCCAGTACTTC. The encoded protein is CASAQTTGEQETQYF.